This entry lists 3 T cell receptor beta chains sequenced from one sample in a study of shared clonotypes between healthy human individuals. Sequencing was performed with immunoSEQ multiplex PCR; in TCRdb, only in-frame clones are kept and a portion is missing. The data contain 2 million to 2.5 million clones, roughly 93% of them singletons. Specimen: naive CD4+ T cells from PBMCs. Regarding subset: CD45RA+ positively selected. Receptors originate from a man aged 18 to 29 in good health. Some clones in this sample may be carry-over from other donors' samples.

This clone was seen only a few times. The CDR3 is CASSIQGPVQPQHF. CDR3 in DNA: TGTGCCAGCAGTATACAGGGCCCGGTTCAGCCCCAGCATTTT. The chain couples TRBV6-1 to TRBJ1-5; D might be TRBD1 (6 bases). The V end was cut by 5 bases, the J end by 6 bases, with 14 bases between. CDR1 and CDR2 (germline): MNHNS, SASEGT. The CDR3 covers 14 residues.

V usage is TRBV7-9 and J usage is TRBJ1-5; D is uncertain. The length of the CDR3 is 13 residues. Between the trimmed V and J ends, which lost 4 bases and 6 bases, there was a span of 10 bases. Germline V CDR1 and CDR2: SEHNR, FQNEAQ (reference sequence). The CDR3 DNA reads TGTGCCAGCAGCTACGAACGGGGTCAGCCCCAGCATTTT. This sequence encodes CASSYERGQPQHF.

The CDR3 nucleotides are TGCGCCAGCAGCTTGGACCCGACAGGGAATCAGCCCCAGCATTTT. Encoded protein: CASSLDPTGNQPQHF. J is TRBJ1-5 and V is TRBV5-1; 7 bases match TRBD1. The CDR3 loop spans 15 amino acids. Trimming cost V 0 bases and J 4 bases; bases outside gene matches: 4. Germline V gives CDR1 SGHRS, CDR2 YFSETQ.